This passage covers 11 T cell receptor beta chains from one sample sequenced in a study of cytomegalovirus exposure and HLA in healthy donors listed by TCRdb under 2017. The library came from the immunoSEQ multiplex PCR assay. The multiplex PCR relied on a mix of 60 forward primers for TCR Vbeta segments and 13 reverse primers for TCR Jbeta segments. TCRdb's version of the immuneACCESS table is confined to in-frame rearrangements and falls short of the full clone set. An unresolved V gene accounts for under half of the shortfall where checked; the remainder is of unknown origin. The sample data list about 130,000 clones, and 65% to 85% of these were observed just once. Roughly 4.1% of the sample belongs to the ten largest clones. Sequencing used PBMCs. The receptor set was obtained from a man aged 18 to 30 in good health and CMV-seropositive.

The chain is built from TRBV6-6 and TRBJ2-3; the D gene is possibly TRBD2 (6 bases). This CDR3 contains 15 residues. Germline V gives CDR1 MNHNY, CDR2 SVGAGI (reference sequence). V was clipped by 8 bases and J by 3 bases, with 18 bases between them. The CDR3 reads CASSDPGVGTDTQYF. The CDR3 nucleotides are TGTGCCAGCTCGGATCCGGGAGTGGGTACAGATACGCAGTATTTT.

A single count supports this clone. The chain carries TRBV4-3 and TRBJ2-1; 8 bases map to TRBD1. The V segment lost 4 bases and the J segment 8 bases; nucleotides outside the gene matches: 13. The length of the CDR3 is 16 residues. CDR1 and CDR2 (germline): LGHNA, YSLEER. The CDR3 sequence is CASSRDGQGEGDEQFF. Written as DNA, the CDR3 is TGCGCCAGCAGCCGGGATGGACAGGGAGAAGGGGATGAGCAGTTCTTC.

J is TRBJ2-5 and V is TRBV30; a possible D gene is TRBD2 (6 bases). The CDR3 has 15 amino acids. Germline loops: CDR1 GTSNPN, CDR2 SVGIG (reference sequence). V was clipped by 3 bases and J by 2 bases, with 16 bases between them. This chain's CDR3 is CAWSETRTEQETQYF. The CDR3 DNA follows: TGTGCCTGGAGCGAGACTAGGACGGAACAAGAGACCCAGTACTTC.

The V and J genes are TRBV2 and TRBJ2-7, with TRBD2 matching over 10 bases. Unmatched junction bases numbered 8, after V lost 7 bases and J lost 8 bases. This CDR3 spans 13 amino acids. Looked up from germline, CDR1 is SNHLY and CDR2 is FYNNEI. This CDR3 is CASTERGGFKQYF. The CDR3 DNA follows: TGTGCCAGCACCGAGCGGGGGGGCTTCAAGCAGTACTTC.

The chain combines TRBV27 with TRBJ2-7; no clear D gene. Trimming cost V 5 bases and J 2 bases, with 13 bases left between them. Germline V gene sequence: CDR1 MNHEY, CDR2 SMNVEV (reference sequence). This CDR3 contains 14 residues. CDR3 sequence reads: CASSPSFPPYEQYF. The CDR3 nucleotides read TGTGCCAGCAGTCCTAGTTTCCCTCCCTACGAGCAGTACTTC.

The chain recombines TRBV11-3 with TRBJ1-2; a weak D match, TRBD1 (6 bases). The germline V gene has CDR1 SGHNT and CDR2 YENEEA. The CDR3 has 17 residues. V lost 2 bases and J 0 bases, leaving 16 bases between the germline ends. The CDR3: CASSLSVGGQSNYGYTF. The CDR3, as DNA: TGTGCCAGCAGCTTAAGTGTTGGCGGACAGTCTAACTATGGCTACACCTTC. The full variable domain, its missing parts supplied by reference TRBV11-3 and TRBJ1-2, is EAGVVQSPRYKIIEKKQPVAFWCNPISGHNTLYWYLQNLGQGPELLIRYENEEAVDDSQLPKDRFSAERLKGVDSTLKIQPAELGDSAVYLCASSLSVGGQSNYGYTFGSGTRLTVV.

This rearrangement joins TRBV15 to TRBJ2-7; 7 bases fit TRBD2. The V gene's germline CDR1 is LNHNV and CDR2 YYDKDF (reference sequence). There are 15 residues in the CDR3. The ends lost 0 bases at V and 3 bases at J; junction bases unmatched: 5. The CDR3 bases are TGTGCCACCAGCAGAGATGGGACGGGGGGCTACGAGCAGTACTTC. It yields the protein CATSRDGTGGYEQYF.

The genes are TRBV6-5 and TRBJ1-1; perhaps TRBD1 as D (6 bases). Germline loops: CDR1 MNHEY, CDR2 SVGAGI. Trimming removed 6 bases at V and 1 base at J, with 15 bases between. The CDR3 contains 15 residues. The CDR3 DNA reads TGTGCCAGCAGGCCCCCCAGGGGTGGGAACACTGAAGCTTTCTTT. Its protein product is CASRPPRGGNTEAFF.

The CDR3 sequence: CASSSRQGGFGEQFF. Here the CDR3 DNA reads TGTGCCAGCAGTAGCCGACAGGGGGGTTTCGGGGAGCAGTTCTTC. The chain joins TRBV6-1 to TRBJ2-1, with TRBD1 identical over 9 bases. The CDR3 is 15 residues long. V lost 5 bases to trimming and J lost 10 bases; unmatched junction nucleotides: 12. Germline CDR1 reads MNHNS; CDR2 reads SASEGT.

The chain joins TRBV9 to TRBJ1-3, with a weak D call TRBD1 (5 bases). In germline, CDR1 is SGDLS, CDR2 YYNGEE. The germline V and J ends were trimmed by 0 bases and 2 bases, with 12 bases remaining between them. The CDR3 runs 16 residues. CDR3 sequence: CASSVVPRAPGNTIYF. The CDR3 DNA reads TGTGCCAGCAGCGTAGTCCCCAGGGCTCCTGGAAACACCATATATTTT.

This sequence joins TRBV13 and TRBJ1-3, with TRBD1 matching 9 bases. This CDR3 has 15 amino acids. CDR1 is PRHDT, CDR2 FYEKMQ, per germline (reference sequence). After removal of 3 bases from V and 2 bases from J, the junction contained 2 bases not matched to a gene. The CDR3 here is CASSFGQGTGNTIYF. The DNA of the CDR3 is TGTGCCAGCAGCTTCGGACAGGGGACTGGAAACACCATATATTTT.